The rows below give T cell receptor beta chains drawn from one sample of a study of T cells in Graves' hyperthyroidism and ophthalmopathy. MiXCR was run by TCRdb on the multiplex PCR reads, yielding one entry per CDR3 protein. Of 500,000 to 600,000 distinct CDR3 sequences detected, 16% appear once; the ten largest clones hold approximately 20%. Source material: blood. These TCRs come from a woman aged 18-29 years with Graves' hyperthyroidism. The CDR3 runs from the conserved cysteine through the conserved F or W. The order of the fields is V gene, D gene, clone size, J gene, CDR3 protein, CDR3 DNA. A D gene is named only where the DNA matches it firmly. Clone sizes are given selectively: once, few, many, or a class where the clone is expanded.

>TRBV11-2|TRBD2|NA|TRBJ2-7
CASSLARGGVGEQYF
TGTGCCAGCAGCTTAGCCCGCGGGGGGGTCGGCGAGCAGTACTTC
>TRBV12-3/TRBV12-4|TRBD2|few|TRBJ2-7
CASSRATSGSYEQYF
TGTGCCAGCAGTCGAGCGACTAGCGGGTCCTACGAGCAGTACTTC
>TRBV28|NA|few|TRBJ1-5
CASSLIIQYRSNQPQHF
TGTGCCAGCAGTTTAATTATCCAGTACCGTAGCAATCAGCCCCAGCATTTT
>TRBV10-2|TRBD1|many|TRBJ1-2
CASSGTDREIYGYTF
TGCGCCAGCAGTGGGACCGACAGGGAGATTTATGGCTACACCTTC
>TRBV6-1|NA|few|TRBJ2-5
CASSSRNREPGQETQYF
TGTGCCAGCAGTTCACGGAACAGGGAGCCTGGACAAGAGACCCAGTACTTC
>TRBV6-1|TRBD1|NA|TRBJ1-2
CASSINPGQIYGYTF
TGTGCCAGCAGTATAAATCCGGGACAGATCTATGGCTACACCTTC
>TRBV12-3/TRBV12-4|NA|many|TRBJ2-5
CASKGESQETQYF
TGTGCCAGCAAGGGGGAAAGCCAAGAGACCCAGTACTTC
>TRBV4-1|TRBD1|NA|TRBJ2-1
CASSRIGTAISYNEQFF
TGCGCCAGCAGCCGAATAGGGACAGCTATATCCTACAATGAGCAGTTCTTC
>TRBV6-1|TRBD1|NA|TRBJ2-7
CASSGPDRHLSYEQYF
TGTGCCAGCAGCGGTCCGGACAGGCACCTTTCCTACGAGCAGTACTTC
>TRBV6-1|TRBD1|NA|TRBJ2-3
CASTPTGLMDTQYF
TGTGCCAGCACCCCGACAGGGTTAATGGATACGCAGTATTTT
>TRBV4-3|TRBD1|NA|TRBJ2-7
CASSQDAGTGGEEQYF
TGCGCCAGCAGCCAAGATGCGGGGACAGGGGGAGAAGAGCAGTACTTC
>TRBV2|NA|many|TRBJ2-1
CASSEENEQFF
TGTGCCAGCAGTGAAGAGAATGAGCAGTTCTTC
>TRBV28|NA|many|TRBJ2-7
CASGTSTYEQYF
TGTGCCTCCGGGACAAGCACCTACGAGCAGTACTTC
>TRBV6-1|NA|many|TRBJ2-2
CASSEASGSIGELFF
TGTGCCAGCAGTGAAGCGAGCGGTTCTATTGGGGAGCTGTTTTTT
>TRBV20-1|NA|many|TRBJ1-1
CSARVYTEAFF
TGCAGTGCTAGAGTTTACACTGAAGCTTTCTTT
>TRBV6-1|NA|many|TRBJ2-5
CASRPLAGQETQYF
TGTGCCAGCAGACCCTTGGCAGGGCAAGAGACCCAGTACTTC
>TRBV28|NA|many|TRBJ1-2
CASSLLGVDYGYTF
TGTGCCAGCAGTTTATTGGGGGTTGACTATGGCTACACCTTC
>TRBV14|NA|many|TRBJ2-5
CASSWTVQETQYF
TGTGCCAGCAGTTGGACAGTCCAAGAGACCCAGTACTTC
>TRBV3-1|TRBD2|many|TRBJ2-1
CASSHQISGLSYNEQFF
TGTGCCAGCAGCCACCAGATTAGCGGGCTTTCCTACAATGAGCAGTTCTTC
>TRBV7-6|NA|few|TRBJ2-7
CASSLTGTYYEQYF
TGTGCCAGCAGCTTAACAGGGACCTACTACGAGCAGTACTTC
>TRBV20-1|NA|many|TRBJ2-3
CSARVDSSTDTQYF
TGCAGTGCTAGAGTGGACTCTTCCACAGATACGCAGTATTTT
>TRBV27|TRBD2|NA|TRBJ2-5
CASSTGLAGGSRYF
TGTGCCAGCAGCACGGGACTAGCGGGGGGCAGTCGGTACTTC
>TRBV12-3/TRBV12-4|TRBD1|NA|TRBJ1-5
CASSSLTGAWSNPPQHF
TGTGCCAGCAGTTCACTGACAGGGGCATGGAGCAATCCGCCCCAGCATTTT
>TRBV15|TRBD1|NA|TRBJ2-5
CATSRDRGRQETQYF
TGTGCCACCAGCAGAGACAGGGGGAGACAAGAGACCCAGTACTTC
>TRBV12-3/TRBV12-4|NA|many|TRBJ1-1
CASSSQRGHKAFF
TGTGCCAGCAGTTCCCAACGCGGTCATAAGGCTTTCTTT
>TRBV19|NA|few|TRBJ2-1
CASSTGPSSYNEQFF
TGTGCCAGTAGTACGGGTCCGAGCTCCTACAATGAGCAGTTCTTC
>TRBV9|TRBD1|NA|TRBJ2-5
CASSAWDREGETQYF
TGTGCCAGCAGCGCGTGGGACAGGGAGGGAGAGACCCAGTACTTC
>TRBV12-5|TRBD1|once|TRBJ2-7
CASGPGDRALSF
TGTGCTAGTGGGCCCGGGGACAGGGCGCTTTCCTTC
>TRBV6-1|TRBD1|many|TRBJ2-4
CASSERRPDRALAKNIQYF
TGTGCCAGCAGTGAACGCCGACCAGACAGGGCTCTAGCCAAAAACATTCAGTACTTC
>TRBV28|NA|many|TRBJ1-2
CASIGFSSEQGSHLYGYTF
TGTGCCAGCATCGGGTTCTCCAGCGAACAGGGTTCTCATTTGTATGGCTACACCTTC
>TRBV7-9|TRBD2|NA|TRBJ2-7
CASSSPTGGSSYEQYF
TGTGCCAGCAGCTCCCCAACGGGGGGATCCAGCTACGAGCAGTACTTC
>TRBV11-2|NA|many|TRBJ1-5
CASSLEGFGNQPQHF
TGTGCCAGCAGCTTAGAGGGATTCGGCAATCAGCCCCAGCATTTT
>TRBV20-1|TRBD1|NA|TRBJ2-7
CSASFGTGGLEQYF
TGCAGTGCCTCCTTCGGGACAGGGGGGCTCGAGCAGTACTTC
>TRBV28|NA|many|TRBJ1-4
CASSGPTNEKLFF
TGTGCCAGCAGCGGACCAACTAATGAAAAACTGTTTTTT
>TRBV24-1|TRBD1|few|TRBJ2-7
CATSGAETGSEEQYF
TGTGCCACCAGTGGAGCGGAGACAGGGTCGGAAGAGCAGTACTTC
>TRBV4-3|NA|NA|TRBJ2-7
CASSQEAYQTYEQYF
TGCGCCAGCAGCCAAGAAGCTTATCAGACCTACGAGCAGTACTTC
>TRBV14|NA|few|TRBJ2-1
CASSQGTGEGQFF
TGTGCCAGCAGCCAAGGAACGGGAGAAGGGCAGTTCTTC
>TRBV12-3/TRBV12-4|TRBD1|few|TRBJ1-2
CASSGTGNNYGYTF
TGTGCCAGCAGCGGGACAGGGAATAACTATGGCTACACCTTC
>TRBV27|NA|NA|TRBJ2-1
CASRFRRGSSYNEQFF
TGTGCCAGCAGGTTTCGGCGCGGAAGCTCCTACAATGAGCAGTTCTTC
>TRBV12-3/TRBV12-4|TRBD2|many|TRBJ2-1
CASTLAGGPYEQFF
TGTGCCAGCACCCTAGCGGGGGGGCCCTATGAGCAGTTCTTC
>TRBV19|NA|few|TRBJ1-5
CASSWGSRGGYQPQHF
TGTGCCAGTAGTTGGGGATCCAGGGGAGGGTACCAGCCCCAGCATTTT
>TRBV7-2|NA|few|TRBJ2-7
CASSLEGGNEQYF
TGTGCCAGCAGCTTAGAGGGGGGAAACGAGCAGTACTTC
>TRBV19|TRBD1|NA|TRBJ2-5
CASSILGTGQETQYF
TGTGCCAGTAGTATACTCGGGACAGGACAAGAGACCCAGTACTTC
>TRBV14|TRBD1|NA|TRBJ2-7
CASSHNTGTVPEQYF
TGTGCCAGCAGCCATAATACCGGGACAGTCCCCGAGCAGTACTTC
>TRBV7-8|TRBD2|NA|TRBJ2-7
CASRSTSGGPSYEQYF
TGTGCCAGCAGATCGACTAGCGGGGGGCCTTCCTACGAGCAGTACTTC
>TRBV28|NA|many|TRBJ1-1
CAAVGRSNTEAFF
TGTGCCGCTGTAGGTCGGTCCAACACTGAAGCTTTCTTT
>TRBV6-2/TRBV6-3|NA|NA|TRBJ1-2
CASSYGAGNDSYTF
TGTGCCAGCAGTTACGGGGCAGGGAACGATAGCTACACCTTC
>TRBV27|TRBD1|few|TRBJ2-4
CASSGTGTLAKNIQYF
TGTGCCAGCTCCGGGACAGGGACTCTAGCCAAAAACATTCAGTACTTC
>TRBV30|NA|few|TRBJ2-1
CAWSVAQNNEQFF
TGTGCCTGGAGTGTCGCCCAAAACAATGAGCAGTTCTTC
>TRBV30|TRBD2|NA|TRBJ2-3
CAWSLAGDGDTQYF
TGTGCCTGGAGTTTAGCGGGAGACGGAGATACGCAGTATTTT
>TRBV27|NA|NA|TRBJ2-1
CASSSPLNEQFF
TGTGCCAGCAGTTCCCCGCTGAATGAGCAGTTCTTC
>TRBV20-1|NA|many|TRBJ2-1
CSARSGVGDNEQFF
TGCAGTGCTAGATCGGGAGTTGGTGACAATGAGCAGTTCTTC
>TRBV13|NA|few|TRBJ1-1
CASSLVFLGPPGTEAFF
TGTGCCAGCAGCTTAGTGTTCCTCGGGCCCCCTGGAACTGAAGCTTTCTTT